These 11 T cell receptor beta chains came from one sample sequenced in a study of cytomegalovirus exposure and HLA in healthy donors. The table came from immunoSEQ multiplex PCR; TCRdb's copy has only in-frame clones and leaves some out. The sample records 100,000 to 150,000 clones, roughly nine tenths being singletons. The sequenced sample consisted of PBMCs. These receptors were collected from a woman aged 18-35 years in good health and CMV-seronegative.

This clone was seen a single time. CDR3 region: CASHMTVALINEQFF. The CDR3, as DNA: TGTGCCAGCCATATGACAGTGGCCCTTATCAATGAGCAGTTCTTC. The V and J genes are TRBV28 and TRBJ2-1, with D tentatively TRBD1 (5 bases). The CDR3 extends over 15 amino acids. V was clipped by 8 bases and J by 6 bases, with 20 bases between them. The V gene's germline CDR1 is MDHEN and CDR2 SYDVKM.

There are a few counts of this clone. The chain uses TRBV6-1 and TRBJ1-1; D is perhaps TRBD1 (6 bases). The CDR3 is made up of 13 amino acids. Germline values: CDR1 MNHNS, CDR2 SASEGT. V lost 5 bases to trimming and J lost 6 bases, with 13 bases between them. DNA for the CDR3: TGTGCCAGCAGTACAATTCAGGGGCCTGAAGCTTTCTTT. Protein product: CASSTIQGPEAFF.

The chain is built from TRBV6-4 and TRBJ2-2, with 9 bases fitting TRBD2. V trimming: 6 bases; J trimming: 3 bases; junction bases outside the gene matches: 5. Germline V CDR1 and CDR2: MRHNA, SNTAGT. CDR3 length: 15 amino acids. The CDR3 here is CASSATSGDTGELFF. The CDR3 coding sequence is TGTGCCAGCAGCGCGACTAGCGGTGACACCGGGGAGCTGTTTTTT.

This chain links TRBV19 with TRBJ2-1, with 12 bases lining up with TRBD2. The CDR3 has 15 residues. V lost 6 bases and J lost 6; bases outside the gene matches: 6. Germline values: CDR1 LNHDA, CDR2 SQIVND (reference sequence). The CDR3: CASRVRTSGTNEQFF. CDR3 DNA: TGTGCCAGTAGGGTTCGGACTAGCGGGACCAATGAGCAGTTCTTC.

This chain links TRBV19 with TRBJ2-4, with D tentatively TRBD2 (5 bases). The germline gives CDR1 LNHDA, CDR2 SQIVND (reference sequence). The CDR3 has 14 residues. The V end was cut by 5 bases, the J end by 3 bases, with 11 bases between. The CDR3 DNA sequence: TGTGCCAGTAGTTCTGGCGGAGGCAAAAACATTCAGTACTTC. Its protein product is CASSSGGGKNIQYF.

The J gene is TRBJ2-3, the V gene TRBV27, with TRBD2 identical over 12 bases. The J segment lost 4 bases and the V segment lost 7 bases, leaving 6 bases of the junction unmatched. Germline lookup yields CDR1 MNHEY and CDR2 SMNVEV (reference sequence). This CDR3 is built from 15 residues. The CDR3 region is CASTASSGGADTQYF. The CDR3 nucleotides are TGTGCCAGCACTGCGTCTAGCGGGGGGGCAGATACGCAGTATTTT.

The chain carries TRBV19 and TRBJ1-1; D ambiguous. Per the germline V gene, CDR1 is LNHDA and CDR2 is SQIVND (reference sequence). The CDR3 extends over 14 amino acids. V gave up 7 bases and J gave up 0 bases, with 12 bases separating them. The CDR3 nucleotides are TGTGCCAGTACCAGGAGGGAAATGAACACTGAAGCTTTCTTT. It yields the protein CASTRREMNTEAFF.

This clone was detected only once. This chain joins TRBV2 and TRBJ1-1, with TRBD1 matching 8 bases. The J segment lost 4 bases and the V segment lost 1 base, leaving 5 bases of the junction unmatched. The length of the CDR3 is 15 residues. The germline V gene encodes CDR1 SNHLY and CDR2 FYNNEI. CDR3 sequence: CASSEEYQGATEAFF. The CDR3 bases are TGTGCCAGCAGTGAAGAGTACCAGGGGGCCACTGAAGCTTTCTTT.

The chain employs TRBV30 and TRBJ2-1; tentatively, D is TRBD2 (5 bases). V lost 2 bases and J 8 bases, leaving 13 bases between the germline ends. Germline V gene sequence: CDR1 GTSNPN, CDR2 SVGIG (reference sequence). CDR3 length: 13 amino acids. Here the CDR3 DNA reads TGTGCCTGGAGTCGACTACCGGACCATGAGCAGTTCTTC. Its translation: CAWSRLPDHEQFF.

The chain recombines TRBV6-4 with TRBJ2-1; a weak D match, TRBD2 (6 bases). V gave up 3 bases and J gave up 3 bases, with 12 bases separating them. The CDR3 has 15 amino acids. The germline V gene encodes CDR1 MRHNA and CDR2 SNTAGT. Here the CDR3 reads CASSEGSGDYNEQFF. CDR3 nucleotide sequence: TGTGCCAGCAGTGAGGGGTCGGGGGACTACAATGAGCAGTTCTTC.

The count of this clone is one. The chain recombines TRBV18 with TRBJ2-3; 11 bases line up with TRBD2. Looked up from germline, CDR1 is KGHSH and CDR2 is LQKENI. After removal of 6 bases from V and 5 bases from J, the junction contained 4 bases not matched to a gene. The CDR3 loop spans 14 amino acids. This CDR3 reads CASSPGLAVDTQYF. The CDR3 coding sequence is TGTGCCAGCTCGCCGGGACTAGCGGTAGATACGCAGTATTTT.